A single sample is the source of the 32 T cell receptor beta chains below, sequenced in a study of cytomegalovirus exposure and HLA in healthy donors. Use of 60 Vbeta and 13 Jbeta primers characterized the PCR. TCRdb's copy holds only in-frame clones and misses some; the assay was immunoSEQ multiplex PCR. The sample records 150,000 or so clones, 75% to 85% being singletons. The sample consisted of PBMCs. The source of these receptors is a man between 50 and 59 years old in good health and CMV-seropositive.

V gene TRBV6-6 combines with J gene TRBJ1-3; TRBD1 is a possible D gene (6 bases). The germline V gene encodes CDR1 MNHNY and CDR2 SVGAGI (reference sequence). This CDR3 is built from 15 residues. Trimming left V 6 bases short and J 4 bases short, with 16 bases between. DNA for the CDR3: TGTGCCAGCAGGGCATCAACAGGGACCGGAAACACCATATATTTT. This codes for CASRASTGTGNTIYF.

The J gene is TRBJ2-3, the V gene TRBV4-1; 13 nucleotides align to TRBD2. The CDR3 length is 18 residues. The V gene's germline CDR1 is MGHRA and CDR2 YSYEKL. With 2 bases clipped from V and 2 bases from J, the junction kept 7 bases outside the gene matches. The CDR3 spells CASSQTSGGAFTTDTQYF. The CDR3 DNA reads as TGCGCCAGCAGCCAAACTAGCGGGGGGGCCTTCACCACAGATACGCAGTATTTT.

V is TRBV27 and J is TRBJ2-5, with D tentatively TRBD2 (5 bases). CDR1 and CDR2 (germline): MNHEY, SMNVEV (reference sequence). Trimming took 6 bases from V and 5 from J, leaving 19 bases between them. The CDR3 loop spans 15 amino acids. The CDR3 here is CASRPLEDLGETQYF. CDR3 in DNA: TGTGCCAGCAGACCCCTGGAGGACCTGGGGGAGACCCAGTACTTC.

This clone was recorded only once. The genes are TRBV5-4 and TRBJ2-6; 8 nucleotides align to TRBD1. CDR3 size: 18 residues. The trim removed 3 bases at V and 0 bases at J, leaving 8 bases unmatched. In germline, CDR1 is SGHNT, CDR2 YYREEE (reference sequence). The CDR3 reads CASSSLTGGVSGANVLTF. In DNA form, the CDR3 reads TGTGCCAGCAGCTCCCTAACAGGGGGAGTCTCTGGGGCCAACGTCCTGACTTTC.

By proportion, this clone is medium-sized (0.01 to 0.1%). This chain uses TRBV11-3 with TRBJ1-4; D gene uncertain. CDR3 length: 15 residues. V was pared by 5 bases and J by 4 bases, with 14 bases between. Germline V gene sequence: CDR1 SGHNT, CDR2 YENEEA. In nucleotides, the CDR3 is TGTGCCAGCAGCCTTTTTCCAGCGAATAATGAAAAACTGTTTTTT. The encoded protein is CASSLFPANNEKLFF.

This rearrangement joins TRBV25-1 to TRBJ1-2, with 7 bases identical to TRBD1. V gave up 4 bases and J gave up 2 bases; unmatched junction bases: 4. From germline, CDR1 is MGHDK and CDR2 SYGVNS. The CDR3 contains 14 residues. In nucleotides, the CDR3 is TGTGCCAGCAGTGCGACAGGGAGAAACTATGGCTACACCTTC. It yields the protein CASSATGRNYGYTF.

The chain uses TRBV15 and TRBJ1-4; 11 nucleotides agree with TRBD1. The CDR3 is 15 residues long. The germline gives CDR1 LNHNV, CDR2 YYDKDF (reference sequence). V gave up 1 base and J gave up 8 bases; unmatched junction bases: 3. CDR3 coding DNA: TGTGCCACCAGCAGAGCCGGGACAGGGGGAGAAAAACTGTTTTTT. The encoded protein is CATSRAGTGGEKLFF.

The chain uses TRBV15 and TRBJ2-2; 15 nucleotides agree with TRBD2. After removal of 1 base from V and 2 bases from J, the junction contained 5 bases not matched to a gene. The length of the CDR3 is 19 residues. The germline gives CDR1 LNHNV, CDR2 YYDKDF (reference sequence). In DNA, the CDR3 is TGTGCCACCAGCAGAGCAACGGGACTAGCGGGGGGTAACACCGGGGAGCTGTTTTTT. Translated: CATSRATGLAGGNTGELFF.

The CDR3, as DNA: TGTGCCAGCAGGGAGACAGGGCCCTCTGGAAACACCATATATTTT. Its protein product is CASRETGPSGNTIYF. J is TRBJ1-3 and V is TRBV25-1; 7 positions match TRBD1. The V gene end was trimmed by 6 bases and the J gene end by 0 bases; junction bases not matched to a gene: 5. Germline-derived CDR1 and CDR2 are MGHDK and SYGVNS. The CDR3 sequence is 15 residues long.

This chain joins TRBV4-1 and TRBJ1-1; weak D call: TRBD1 (5 bases). The germline V gene has CDR1 MGHRA and CDR2 YSYEKL. Trimming removed 2 bases from V and 5 bases from J, with 12 bases in between. The CDR3 covers 14 residues. The CDR3 spells CASSQWGGGTEAFF. DNA of the CDR3: TGCGCCAGCAGCCAATGGGGGGGAGGGACTGAAGCTTTCTTT.

CDR3 coding DNA: TGTGCCAGCAGCAGGGGGGAAAGCTCCTACAATGAGCAGTTCTTC. Protein: CASSRGESSYNEQFF. V gene TRBV2 combines with J gene TRBJ2-1, with D perhaps TRBD1 (7 bases). This CDR3 is built from 15 residues. Germline CDR1 and CDR2: SNHLY and FYNNEI. Trimming took 6 bases from V and 0 from J, leaving 12 bases between them.

The CDR3 sequence is CASSPDFNQPQHF. The CDR3 DNA reads as TGTGCCAGCTCACCCGACTTTAATCAGCCCCAGCATTTT. The chain couples TRBV18 to TRBJ1-5, with unresolved D. Germline CDR1 is KGHSH and CDR2 is LQKENI. Trimming took off 3 bases at V and 4 bases at J, with 7 bases between the two ends. CDR3 size: 13 residues. Using reference TRBV18 and TRBJ1-5 for the parts outside the CDR3, the full variable domain is NAGVMQNPRHLVRRRGQEARLRCSPMKGHSHVYWYRQLPEEGLKFMVYLQKENIIDESGMPKERFSAEFPKEGPSILRIQQVVRGDSAAYFCASSPDFNQPQHFGDGTRLSIL.

The rearrangement links TRBV5-4 to TRBJ2-1, with 16 bases aligning to TRBD2. The length of the CDR3 is 17 residues. Germline V CDR1 and CDR2: SGHNT, YYREEE (reference sequence). Trimming cost V 3 bases and J 8 bases; bases outside gene matches: 8. DNA of the CDR3: TGTGCCAGCAGCTCGGGACTAGCGGGGGGGGTTATGGATGAGCAGTTCTTC. It encodes CASSSGLAGGVMDEQFF.

Concerning this clone itself: Additional DNA sequences in this sample encode the identical CDR3. The CDR3 coding sequence is TGTGCCAGCAGCTCGGACAGTGACACTGAAGCTTTCTTT. Encoded protein: CASSSDSDTEAFF. This chain uses TRBV7-3 with TRBJ1-1; D may be TRBD1 (6 bases). This CDR3 spans 13 amino acids. V was shortened by 4 bases and J by 3 bases, with 9 bases between the two germline ends. Germline assignment: CDR1 SGHTA and CDR2 FQGTGA.

V gene TRBV6-1 combines with J gene TRBJ1-2; weak D call: TRBD1 (5 bases). With 2 bases removed from V and 5 bases from J, the gap between germline ends came to 9 bases. Per the germline V gene, CDR1 is MNHNS and CDR2 is SASEGT. The CDR3 length is 13 residues. The CDR3 DNA sequence: TGTGCCAGCAGTGAAAGGAGACAGTATGGCTACACCTTC. Its translation is CASSERRQYGYTF.

The rearrangement joins TRBV27 to TRBJ2-7, with TRBD2 identical over 13 bases. The CDR3 spans 18 residues. From germline, CDR1 is MNHEY and CDR2 SMNVEV (reference sequence). With 3 bases clipped from V and 0 bases from J, the junction kept 8 bases outside the gene matches. CDR3 DNA sequence: TGTGCCAGCAGTTTCGGACTAGCGGGAGCCAGGGGCTCCTACGAGCAGTACGTC. Encoded protein: CASSFGLAGARGSYEQYV.

This clone was seen a handful of times. The chain links TRBV6-5 to TRBJ2-7; D is possibly TRBD2 (5 bases). Per germline, CDR1 MNHEY and CDR2 SVGAGI. The CDR3 totals 14 residues. Trimming cost V 6 bases and J 5 bases, with 17 bases left between them. The CDR3 reads CASRADSVRNEQYF. The DNA of the CDR3 is TGTGCCAGCAGGGCGGATAGCGTACGCAACGAGCAGTACTTC.

The rearrangement joins TRBV20-1 to TRBJ2-3; TRBD2 is a possible D gene (5 bases). The germline V gene has CDR1 DFQATT and CDR2 SNEGSKA (reference sequence). Trimming left V 5 bases short and J 6 bases short, with 9 bases between. CDR3 length equals 11 residues. In DNA form, the CDR3 reads TGCAGTGCTCCGAGGGCGGATACGCAGTATTTT. This translates into CSAPRADTQYF.

The chain employs TRBV7-2 and TRBJ1-4; the match to TRBD1 covers 7 bases. V shed 8 bases and J 3 bases; nucleotides not matched to a gene: 9. This CDR3 has 15 residues. CDR1 and CDR2 from the germline V gene are SGHTA and FQGNSA. The CDR3, as DNA: TGTGCCAGCTCCCCCGTGGGGACAGCTAATGAAAAACTGTTTTTT. It codes for CASSPVGTANEKLFF. Variable domain in full (rest from reference TRBV7-2 and TRBJ1-4): GAGVSQSPSNKVTEKGKDVELRCDPISGHTALYWYRQSLGQGLEFLIYFQGNSAPDKSGLPSDRFSAERTGGSVSTLTIQRTQQEDSAVYLCASSPVGTANEKLFFGSGTQLSVL.

This clone showed up just once. The chain has TRBV7-3 and TRBJ2-2, with D perhaps TRBD2 (5 bases). V was cut by 4 bases and J by 1 base, with 7 bases left in between. CDR3 length: 14 residues. CDR1 SGHTA and CDR2 FQGTGA come from the germline V gene. In DNA, the CDR3 is TGTGCCAGCAGCTATCGGGGGAACACCGGGGAGCTGTTTTTT. Translation: CASSYRGNTGELFF.

The V gene is TRBV5-1, the J gene TRBJ1-1, with no clear D. The CDR3 covers 17 residues. Germline V gives CDR1 SGHRS, CDR2 YFSETQ. V was cut by 0 bases and J by 1 base, with 16 bases left in between. Written as DNA, the CDR3 is TGCGCCAGCAGCTTGGGGGCGATAGTGCTTCCGAACACTGAAGCTTTCTTT. Amino acid sequence: CASSLGAIVLPNTEAFF.

The CDR3 region has the DNA TGCGCCAGCAGCTTGGAGGGGGTCGGGGGGTCCTATGGCTACACCTTC. Translation gives CASSLEGVGGSYGYTF. This chain joins TRBV5-1 and TRBJ1-2; TRBD1 is a possible D gene (6 bases). The length of the CDR3 is 16 residues. Germline CDR1 SGHRS, CDR2 YFSETQ. V lost 0 bases, J lost 4 bases, and 16 bases lay in between.

The CDR3 reads CASSARGAGDFTIYF. The CDR3, as DNA: TGTGCCAGCAGCGCCCGGGGGGCAGGGGACTTCACCATATATTTT. This chain connects TRBV9 to TRBJ1-3, with D possibly TRBD1 on 6 matching bases. Per the germline V gene, CDR1 is SGDLS and CDR2 is YYNGEE. The germline V and J ends were trimmed by 3 bases and 9 bases, with 19 bases remaining between them. CDR3 size: 15 residues.

The chain couples TRBV9 to TRBJ2-2; 11 bases are shared with TRBD2. With V trimmed by 0 bases and J by 3 bases, 7 bases remained unmatched. The CDR3 runs 18 residues. Germline V gene data show CDR1 as SGDLS and CDR2 as YYNGEE. CDR3 DNA: TGTGCCAGCAGCGTAGAGGTTGTAGCGGGAGGGTACACCGGGGAGCTGTTTTTT. It codes for CASSVEVVAGGYTGELFF.

CDR3: CASSPGRGTDTQYF. The CDR3 DNA reads TGTGCCAGCAGTCCTGGCAGGGGTACAGATACGCAGTATTTT. The V call is TRBV11-3, the J call TRBJ2-3; the D gene is possibly TRBD1 (6 bases). This CDR3 region has 14 residues. V was clipped by 6 bases and J by 3 bases, with 13 bases between them. The V gene's germline CDR1 is SGHNT and CDR2 YENEEA.

This chain links TRBV6-1 with TRBJ2-5, with 10 bases aligning to TRBD1. CDR3 length equals 14 residues. Germline values: CDR1 MNHNS, CDR2 SASEGT. Germline trimming cut 5 bases from V and 4 bases from J; bases unmatched to any gene: 4. CDR3 coding DNA: TGTGCCAGCAGTAGACAGGGGGCTGGAGAGACCCAGTACTTC. Protein: CASSRQGAGETQYF.

The V gene is TRBV10-2, the J gene TRBJ1-5; D perhaps matches TRBD1 (5 bases). Between the trimmed V and J ends, which lost 4 bases and 6 bases, there was a span of 10 bases. Germline CDR1 and CDR2: WSHSY and SAAADI. The CDR3 loop spans 13 amino acids. This CDR3 reads CASSAGMGQPQHF. The CDR3 nucleotides are TGCGCCAGCAGTGCAGGGATGGGTCAGCCCCAGCATTTT.

The CDR3 is CASSLTGLYEAFF. In DNA, the CDR3 is TGTGCCAGCAGCTTGACAGGGCTATATGAAGCTTTCTTT. The rearrangement uses TRBV5-6 and TRBJ1-1; TRBD1 is a possible D gene (6 bases). The V and J ends lost 1 base and 7 bases respectively, with 11 bases between them. Germline CDR1 SGHDT, CDR2 YYEEEE. The CDR3 length is 13 residues.

The chain has TRBV29-1 and TRBJ1-3, with 8 bases matching TRBD1. This CDR3 spans 15 amino acids. V trimming: 7 bases; J trimming: 2 bases; junction bases outside the gene matches: 10. Germline-derived CDR1 and CDR2 are SQVTM and ANQGSEA. Here the CDR3 reads CSATISGGTGNTIYF. The CDR3 nucleotides read TGCAGCGCAACAATTTCAGGGGGCACTGGAAACACCATATATTTT.

The chain couples TRBV6-6 to TRBJ2-5; 11 bases fit TRBD2. V dropped 5 bases and J dropped 5; count of bases not matched to a gene: 4. CDR3 length: 14 amino acids. Germline loops: CDR1 MNHNY, CDR2 SVGAGI (reference sequence). The CDR3 loop reads CASSRSSGGETQYF. The DNA of the CDR3 is TGTGCCAGCAGTAGATCTAGCGGGGGGGAGACCCAGTACTTC.

The chain is built from TRBV7-9 and TRBJ2-2; weak D call: TRBD1 (5 bases). Trimming removed 3 bases from V and 7 bases from J, with 21 bases in between. CDR1 SEHNR and CDR2 FQNEAQ come from the germline V gene (reference sequence). The CDR3 length is 17 residues. CDR3 in DNA: TGTGCCAGCAGCTTCACACGACAAAGCTTAAGGGGCGGGGAGCTGTTTTTT. Translation: CASSFTRQSLRGGELFF.

This chain links TRBV18 with TRBJ1-1, with 9 bases aligning to TRBD1. Germline trimming cut 5 bases from V and 4 bases from J; bases unmatched to any gene: 11. The V gene's germline CDR1 is KGHSH and CDR2 LQKENI. This CDR3 is 16 amino acids long. The CDR3 loop is CASSIPGQGPRTEAFF. In nucleotides, the CDR3 is TGTGCCAGCTCAATCCCGGGACAGGGACCCCGCACTGAAGCTTTCTTT.